This is a list of T cell receptor beta chains from one sample in a study of blood T cells in healthy people across ages. One entry per CDR3 protein results from TCRdb running MiXCR on the 5' RACE reads. The sample lists around 800,000 distinct CDR3 sequences, around half occurring once. Sequenced input: blood. The receptor source for this set is a man aged 80 or over in good health. CDR3s include the opening cysteine and the closing phenylalanine or tryptophan. A D gene is named only where the DNA matches it firmly. Size is omitted from some rows. Given values are once, few, many or a class for expanded clones.

clone_size,cdr3_length,d_call,v_call,cdr3_aa
NA,11,NA,TRBV12-3/TRBV12-4,CASRYSYKQYF
NA,15,TRBD1,TRBV12-3/TRBV12-4,CASSWDHRGGYGYTF
few,14,TRBD2,TRBV29-1,CSAVGRGGSYEQYF
NA,14,NA,TRBV5-1,CASSFGDRVEKLFF
NA,15,NA,TRBV12-3/TRBV12-4,CASSLARDLYNEQYF
NA,12,NA,TRBV2,CASSVGLYERYF
NA,17,TRBD1,TRBV9,CASSVVGTVSGANVLTF
NA,15,TRBD1,TRBV29-1,CSASRGTGTYNERFF
NA,18,TRBD1,TRBV7-9,CASSLARWTGLEEETQYF
few,15,NA,TRBV2,CASRAGLATNEKLFF
few,17,NA,TRBV4-1,CASSQTQGLRRNYGYTF
NA,13,NA,TRBV9,CASSVAAGDEQYF
NA,13,NA,TRBV3-1,CASSRTTSGEQFF
NA,16,TRBD2,TRBV12-3/TRBV12-4,CASSQGLAGETGELFF
NA,15,NA,TRBV18,CASSSGTIGTDTQYF
NA,16,TRBD2,TRBV9,CASSTSGTSGLNEQFF
NA,15,TRBD2,TRBV28,CASRRTSGRVNEQFF
NA,15,TRBD2,TRBV20-1,CSASLAGGSYNEQFF
NA,16,NA,TRBV28,CASSFAFEAKDNEQFF
few,14,NA,TRBV5-1,CASSSDRSTDTQYF
NA,16,NA,TRBV28,CASSSAFASSYNEQFF
NA,12,NA,TRBV29-1,CSVGAAGGEQFF
NA,14,NA,TRBV7-3,CASSLKGRGTEAFF
NA,16,TRBD1,TRBV6-5,CASRYTTGQGNTEAFF
NA,15,TRBD1,TRBV3-1,CASSQARGQGEKLFF
NA,12,NA,TRBV29-1,CSAPGPGEKLFF
NA,14,NA,TRBV5-5,CASSLEASPYEQYF
few,14,NA,TRBV20-1,CSARDRQGQFLLHF
few,15,TRBD1,TRBV28,CASSLGGTGRYEQYF
few,15,NA,TRBV7-3,CASSLGSGSPYEQYF
few,12,NA,TRBV7-2,CASTPPTDTQYF
NA,15,TRBD1,TRBV5-1,CASRHEESRGHGAFF
few,15,NA,TRBV25-1,CASSEYDSGSYGYTF
NA,14,NA,TRBV3-1,CASSNGWERDTQYF
NA,17,TRBD2,TRBV20-1,CSAREGTSGSSYNEQFF
NA,15,NA,TRBV20-1,CSARDPGRNRETQYF
NA,14,TRBD1,TRBV6-5,CASTTNRGGYGYTF
once,20,TRBD2,TRBV3-1,CASSLPWGGSGKTSTDTQYF
few,15,TRBD2,TRBV7-3,CASSSPGLASNEQFF
NA,13,NA,TRBV5-6,CASSLSEGTEAFF
NA,13,TRBD2,TRBV6-6,CASALAGGNEQFF
once,17,TRBD1,TRBV13,CASSISGTGGFNEKLFF
NA,14,TRBD2,TRBV20-1,CSASSGSLYNEQFF
few,14,TRBD2,TRBV12-5,CASGLAGAGYEQYF
NA,15,NA,TRBV4-2,CASSQDYRAYNEQFF
NA,16,NA,TRBV27,CASSQGGRRTTDTQYF
NA,12,NA,TRBV7-2,CASSLFAETQYF
NA,15,NA,TRBV7-2,CASSLLGPGTGELFF
few,15,NA,TRBV7-2,CASSLGVAPYNEQFF
NA,17,NA,TRBV14,CASSQDSRAVSYNERFF
NA,15,NA,TRBV10-1,CASSESGVTRETQYF
NA,18,TRBD2,TRBV7-9,CASSLSPLSGSSYNEQFF
NA,18,TRBD2,TRBV14,CASSQVGRGLAGDNEQFF
once,12,TRBD2,TRBV20-1,CGGRSGSSEQFF
NA,16,NA,TRBV28,CASSQPRGRGGDTQYF
NA,17,NA,TRBV7-9,CASRDGTGLIRTDTQYF
NA,17,TRBD1,TRBV11-2,CASSPIVPDRGRYEQYF